What follows are 20 T cell receptor beta chains derived from one specimen sequenced in a study of PD-1 blockade in classical Hodgkin lymphoma. Documented time point: newly diagnosed, previously untreated cHL patient sample. Purified CD4+ T cells were obtained from thawed PBMCs through magnetic negative selection. Only in-frame clones appear in the TCRdb table, and some are missing; sequencing was by immunoSEQ multiplex PCR. The sample has about 21,000 clones; about four fifths are singletons. Specimen: CD4+ T cells from blood. These receptors originate from a human donor with classical Hodgkin lymphoma.

This chain links TRBV7-2 with TRBJ2-5, with TRBD2 matching over 8 bases. CDR3 length equals 14 residues. Germline-derived CDR1 and CDR2 are SGHTA and FQGNSA. V lost 5 bases to trimming and J lost 4 bases; unmatched junction nucleotides: 6. CDR3 DNA: TGTGCCAGCAGCCCGGGACTAGTTGGAGAGACCCAGTACTTC. Its protein product is CASSPGLVGETQYF.

The table lists this clone with a few counts. The chain uses TRBV2 and TRBJ1-5, with D perhaps matching TRBD1 (5 bases). Germline CDR1 is SNHLY and CDR2 is FYNNEI. The germline V and J ends were trimmed by 0 bases and 4 bases, with 19 bases remaining between them. This CDR3 spans 18 amino acids. CDR3 nucleotide sequence: TGTGCCAGCAGTGAAGCCGCGGCGCAGGGAGACCTTAATCAGCCCCAGCATTTT. Translating it yields CASSEAAAQGDLNQPQHF.

This clone was seen a handful of times. The V gene is TRBV28, the J gene TRBJ1-5, with a possible D match to TRBD1 (5 bases). In germline, CDR1 is MDHEN, CDR2 SYDVKM. This CDR3 region has 13 residues. Trimming left V 6 bases short and J 4 bases short, with 10 bases between. CDR3 region: CASSSRGNQPQHF. The DNA of the CDR3 is TGTGCCAGCAGCTCCCGGGGGAATCAGCCCCAGCATTTT.

The rearrangement uses TRBV9 and TRBJ1-1; possibly TRBD1 for D (5 bases). Trimming removed 2 bases from V and 1 base from J, with 15 bases in between. CDR3 size: 16 residues. Per germline, CDR1 SGDLS and CDR2 YYNGEE. This CDR3 is CASSVGPAVENTEAFF. The DNA for the CDR3 is TGTGCCAGCAGCGTGGGACCGGCGGTGGAGAACACTGAAGCTTTCTTT. Combining the CDR3 with reference TRBV9 and TRBJ1-1 gives the whole variable domain DSGVTQTPKHLITATGQRVTLRCSPRSGDLSVYWYQQSLDQGLQFLIQYYNGEERAKGNILERFSAQQFPDLHSELNLSSLELGDSALYFCASSVGPAVENTEAFFGQGTRLTVV.

This chain uses TRBV15 with TRBJ2-3; 14 nucleotides line up with TRBD2. The CDR3 covers 19 residues. Unmatched junction bases numbered 11, after V lost 5 bases and J lost 1 base. Germline loops: CDR1 LNHNV, CDR2 YYDKDF (reference sequence). The CDR3 DNA reads as TGTGCCACCAGCGGAGTCACATCGGGACTAGCGGGGGGCACAGATACGCAGTATTTT. This gives the protein CATSGVTSGLAGGTDTQYF. Based on the CDR3 plus reference TRBV15 and TRBJ2-3, the full variable domain is DAMVIQNPRYQVTQFGKPVTLSCSQTLNHNVMYWYQQKSSQAPKLLFHYYDKDFNNEADTPDNFQSRRPNTSFCFLDIRSPGLGDTAMYLCATSGVTSGLAGGTDTQYFGPGTRLTVL.

This clone was detected only once. The chain has TRBV10-1 and TRBJ2-3; the D is unclear. Germline lookup yields CDR1 WNHNN and CDR2 SYGVQD (reference sequence). CDR3 length equals 12 residues. V was pared by 4 bases and J by 0 bases, with 2 bases between. The CDR3 protein is CASSGSTDTQYF. DNA for the CDR3: TGCGCCAGCAGTGGAAGCACAGATACGCAGTATTTT.

The chain links TRBV6-1 to TRBJ2-5; the match to TRBD2 covers 13 bases. The ends lost 10 bases at V and 5 bases at J; junction bases unmatched: 10. The V gene's germline CDR1 is MNHNS and CDR2 SASEGT. This CDR3 is 15 amino acids long. This chain's CDR3 is CATPPGLAGVETQYF. The CDR3 DNA sequence: TGTGCCACACCCCCCGGACTAGCGGGAGTGGAGACCCAGTACTTC.

This clone has a single count. The V and J genes are TRBV5-6 and TRBJ1-2, with D unclear. The germline V gene encodes CDR1 SGHDT and CDR2 YYEEEE. This CDR3 spans 13 amino acids. Trimming removed 4 bases at V and 4 bases at J, with 11 bases between. Here the CDR3 DNA reads TGTGCCAGCAGCGGCGCGGCAACCTATGGCTACACCTTC. Amino acids: CASSGAATYGYTF.

The CDR3 spells CATTGNRENQPQHF. In DNA form, the CDR3 reads TGTGCCACGACGGGTAACAGGGAAAATCAGCCCCAGCATTTT. This sequence joins TRBV10-3 and TRBJ1-5; maybe TRBD1 (6 bases). The germline CDR1 and CDR2 sequences are ENHRY and SYGVKD. This CDR3 has 14 residues. Trimming removed 10 bases from V and 4 bases from J, with 17 bases in between.

The chain links TRBV28 to TRBJ2-5; 14 bases are shared with TRBD2. J gave up 2 bases and V 8 bases, and 4 bases lay outside the gene matches. Germline assignment: CDR1 MDHEN and CDR2 SYDVKM. This CDR3 has 15 residues. The CDR3 DNA sequence: TGTGCCAGCGGGACTAGCGGGAGAGTACAAGAGACCCAGTACTTC. As protein: CASGTSGRVQETQYF.

This chain connects TRBV21-1 to TRBJ1-3; TRBD1 reflects the table's D call only, with no check against the DNA. TRBV21-1 is a pseudogene locus. This CDR3 is built from 17 residues. The DNA for the CDR3 is TGTGCCAGCAGCAAAGCACAGAGATACCACTCTGGAAACACCATATATTTT. It is translated as CASSKAQRYHSGNTIYF.

The V gene is TRBV5-1, the J gene TRBJ2-5; 11 bases line up with TRBD2. Germline-derived CDR1 and CDR2 are SGHRS and YFSETQ. Trimming removed 4 bases from V and 3 bases from J; junction bases left unmatched: 2. This CDR3 contains 14 residues. CDR3 region: CASSVGLAEETQYF. The DNA for the CDR3 is TGCGCCAGCAGCGTGGGACTAGCGGAAGAGACCCAGTACTTC.

The chain joins TRBV5-4 to TRBJ2-2; D uncertain. V lost 5 bases and J 6 bases, leaving 17 bases between the germline ends. Germline CDR1 and CDR2: SGHNT and YYREEE (reference sequence). CDR3 length: 15 residues. As DNA, the CDR3 is TGTGCCAGCAGTAAGGGCGGTATATCGTCCGGGGAGCTGTTTTTT. It specifies CASSKGGISSGELFF.

The chain recombines TRBV28 with TRBJ2-3, with D tentatively TRBD1 (6 bases). The germline V gene encodes CDR1 MDHEN and CDR2 SYDVKM. This CDR3 is 15 amino acids long. Trimming left V 4 bases short and J 4 bases short, with 15 bases between. This CDR3 reads CASSSLGTPADTQYF. For the CDR3, the DNA is TGTGCCAGCAGTTCCCTCGGGACACCCGCAGATACGCAGTATTTT.

The V gene is TRBV19, the J gene TRBJ1-2, with 7 positions matching TRBD1. The V segment lost 3 bases and the J segment 6 bases; nucleotides outside the gene matches: 7. CDR3 size: 14 residues. Germline values: CDR1 LNHDA, CDR2 SQIVND (reference sequence). The CDR3: CASSIVPDRHGYTF. CDR3 DNA sequence: TGTGCCAGTAGTATCGTCCCGGACAGGCATGGCTACACCTTC.

The V call is TRBV9, the J call TRBJ1-2; 9 bases map to TRBD1. Germline trimming cut 0 bases from V and 4 bases from J; bases unmatched to any gene: 4. The length of the CDR3 is 15 residues. Germline V gene data show CDR1 as SGDLS and CDR2 as YYNGEE. The CDR3 loop reads CASSVGTGVPYGYTF. Here the CDR3 DNA reads TGTGCCAGCAGCGTAGGGACAGGGGTCCCCTATGGCTACACCTTC. Looking up the rest from reference TRBV9 and TRBJ1-2 gives the full variable domain: DSGVTQTPKHLITATGQRVTLRCSPRSGDLSVYWYQQSLDQGLQFLIQYYNGEERAKGNILERFSAQQFPDLHSELNLSSLELGDSALYFCASSVGTGVPYGYTFGSGTRLTVV.

The V call is TRBV28, the J call TRBJ1-1; 11 bases agree with TRBD1. The CDR3 is 16 amino acids. Germline V gives CDR1 MDHEN, CDR2 SYDVKM. Germline trimming cut 6 bases from V and 5 bases from J; bases unmatched to any gene: 11. The chain's CDR3 is CASSYGQGAGETEAFF. The CDR3 coding sequence is TGTGCCAGCAGCTACGGACAGGGGGCGGGGGAGACTGAAGCTTTCTTT.

This chain uses TRBV28 with TRBJ2-5; weak D call: TRBD2 (7 bases). Germline V gene sequence: CDR1 MDHEN, CDR2 SYDVKM. The CDR3 contains 13 residues. V was pared by 5 bases and J by 11 bases, with 18 bases between. The CDR3 bases are TGTGCCAGCAGTCCCGCCGGGGGGCGGGAGCAGTACTTC. Translation: CASSPAGGREQYF.

The chain uses TRBV6-1 and TRBJ1-5, with 7 bases that match TRBD1. The J segment lost 5 bases and the V segment lost 2 bases, leaving 18 bases of the junction unmatched. The CDR3 extends over 19 amino acids. The germline V gene has CDR1 MNHNS and CDR2 SASEGT. CDR3 loop: CASSEFGTARYGEDQPQHF. The CDR3 DNA follows: TGTGCCAGCAGTGAATTTGGGACAGCCCGGTACGGGGAGGATCAGCCCCAGCATTTT.

V usage is TRBV28 and J usage is TRBJ2-5; D is perhaps TRBD1 (5 bases). Trimming left V 6 bases short and J 5 bases short, with 16 bases between. CDR3 length equals 14 residues. Germline V gene data show CDR1 as MDHEN and CDR2 as SYDVKM. The CDR3 region is CASRLQGFWETQYF. The CDR3 nucleotides are TGTGCCAGCAGACTGCAGGGCTTTTGGGAGACCCAGTACTTC.